This T cell receptor (beta chain) comes out of a study of long-term antiretroviral therapy in people with HIV. General study results and limits: Compared with controls, HIV repertoires showed narrower CDR3 length ranges.

The CDR3 has 13 residues. Trimming removed 2 bases from V and 4 bases from J, with 8 bases in between. CDR1 is MNHNS and CDR2 is SASEGT in the germline V gene. This clone was seen just once. Its specificity is unknown. The authors ran the immunoSEQ assay, v3.0, at survey level. Sequencing targeted about 40,000-50,000 T-cell genomes per sample. Generated by immunoSEQ multiplex PCR, the TCRdb table keeps only in-frame clones and is missing some. The sample contains tens of thousands of clones, approximately 83% of which appear only once. Each donor provided at least one pre-ART PBMC sample and at least two post-ART PBMC samples. The samples, holding about 0.85-10 million cryopreserved PBMC, were thawed before DNA extraction was carried out.

The sequence was collected from a young man with HIV. The sequencing here drew on unsorted PBMCs, taken 0.7 years before starting antiretroviral therapy. The genes are TRBV6-1 and TRBJ1-2, with unresolved D. The CDR3 sequence is CASSERLAYGYTF. The CDR3 DNA reads TGTGCCAGCAGTGAACGGCTAGCCTATGGCTACACCTTC.